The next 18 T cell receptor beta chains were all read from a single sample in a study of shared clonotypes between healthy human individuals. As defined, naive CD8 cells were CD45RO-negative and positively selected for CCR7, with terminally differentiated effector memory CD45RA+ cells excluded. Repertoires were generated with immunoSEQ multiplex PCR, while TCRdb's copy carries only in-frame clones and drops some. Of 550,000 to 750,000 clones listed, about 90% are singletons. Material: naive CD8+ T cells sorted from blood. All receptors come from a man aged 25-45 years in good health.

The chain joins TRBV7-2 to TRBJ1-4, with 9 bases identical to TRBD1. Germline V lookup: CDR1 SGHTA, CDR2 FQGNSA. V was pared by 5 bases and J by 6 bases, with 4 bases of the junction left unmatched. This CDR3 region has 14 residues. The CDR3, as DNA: TGTGCCAGCAGCCTGGGACAGGGTTATGAAAAACTGTTTTTT. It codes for CASSLGQGYEKLFF. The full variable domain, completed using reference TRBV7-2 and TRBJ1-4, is GAGVSQSPSNKVTEKGKDVELRCDPISGHTALYWYRQSLGQGLEFLIYFQGNSAPDKSGLPSDRFSAERTGGSVSTLTIQRTQQEDSAVYLCASSLGQGYEKLFFGSGTQLSVL.

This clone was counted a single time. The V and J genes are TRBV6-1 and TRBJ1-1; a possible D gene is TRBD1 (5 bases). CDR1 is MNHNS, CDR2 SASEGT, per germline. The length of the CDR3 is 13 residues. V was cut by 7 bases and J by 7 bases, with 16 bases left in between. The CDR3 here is CASTARGGYEAFF. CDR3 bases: TGTGCCAGCACCGCCCGCGGGGGGTATGAAGCTTTCTTT.

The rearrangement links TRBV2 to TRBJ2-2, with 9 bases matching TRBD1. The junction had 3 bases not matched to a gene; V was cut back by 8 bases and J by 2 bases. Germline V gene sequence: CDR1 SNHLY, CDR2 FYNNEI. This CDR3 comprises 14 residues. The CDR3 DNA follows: TGTGCCAGCCGGGACAGGGTAAACACCGGGGAGCTGTTTTTT. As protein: CASRDRVNTGELFF.

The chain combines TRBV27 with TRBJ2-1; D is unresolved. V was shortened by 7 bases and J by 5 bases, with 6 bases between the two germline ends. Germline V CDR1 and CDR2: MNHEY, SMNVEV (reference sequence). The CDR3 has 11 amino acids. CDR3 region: CASIQNNEQFF. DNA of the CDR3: TGTGCCAGCATCCAAAACAATGAGCAGTTCTTC.

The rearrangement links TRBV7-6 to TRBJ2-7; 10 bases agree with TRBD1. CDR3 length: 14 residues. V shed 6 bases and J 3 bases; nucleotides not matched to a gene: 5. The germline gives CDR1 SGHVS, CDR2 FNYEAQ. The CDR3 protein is CASSWDRGGYEQYF. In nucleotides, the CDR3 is TGTGCCAGCAGTTGGGACAGGGGAGGCTACGAGCAGTACTTC.

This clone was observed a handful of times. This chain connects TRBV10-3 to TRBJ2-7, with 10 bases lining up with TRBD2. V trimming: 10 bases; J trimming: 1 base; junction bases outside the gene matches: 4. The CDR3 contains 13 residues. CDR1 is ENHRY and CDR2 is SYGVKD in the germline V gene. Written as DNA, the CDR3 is TGTGCCACCGGGACTAGCGAATCCTACGAGCAGTACTTC. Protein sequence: CATGTSESYEQYF.

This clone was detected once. The CDR3 spells CASSNAQGAVSYEQYF. CDR3 in DNA: TGTGCCAGCAGCAATGCACAGGGGGCGGTATCCTACGAGCAGTACTTC. The chain has TRBV27 and TRBJ2-7; 9 bases map to TRBD1. The CDR3 extends over 16 amino acids. Germline trimming cut 6 bases from V and 1 base from J; bases unmatched to any gene: 10. Germline V gene data show CDR1 as MNHEY and CDR2 as SMNVEV (reference sequence).

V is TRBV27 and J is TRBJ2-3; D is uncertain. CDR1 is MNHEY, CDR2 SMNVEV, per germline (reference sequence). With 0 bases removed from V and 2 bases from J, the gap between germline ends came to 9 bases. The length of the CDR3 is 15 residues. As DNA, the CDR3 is TGTGCCAGCAGTTTATCCCTTGAGGTCACAGATACGCAGTATTTT. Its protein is CASSLSLEVTDTQYF.

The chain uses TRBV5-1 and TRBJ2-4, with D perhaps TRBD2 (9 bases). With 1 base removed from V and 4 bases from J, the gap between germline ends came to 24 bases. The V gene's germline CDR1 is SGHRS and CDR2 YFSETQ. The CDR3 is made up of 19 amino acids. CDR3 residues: CASSLPGQAAGGAKNIQYF. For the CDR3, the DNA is TGCGCCAGCAGCTTGCCGGGACAGGCAGCGGGAGGCGCAAAAAACATTCAGTACTTC.

CDR3 nucleotide sequence: TGTGCCAGCAAAGGGGGACCGGTCTACAATGAGCAGTTCTTC. This gives the protein CASKGGPVYNEQFF. The chain employs TRBV27 and TRBJ2-1; D possibly corresponds to TRBD1 (6 bases). In germline, CDR1 is MNHEY, CDR2 SMNVEV (reference sequence). V was pared by 7 bases and J by 3 bases, with 13 bases between. The CDR3 loop spans 14 amino acids.

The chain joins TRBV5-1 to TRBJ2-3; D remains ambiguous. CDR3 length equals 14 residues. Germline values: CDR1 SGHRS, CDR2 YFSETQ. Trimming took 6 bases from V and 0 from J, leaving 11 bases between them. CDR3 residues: CASMRPDSTDTQYF. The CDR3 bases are TGCGCCAGCATGAGACCCGACAGCACAGATACGCAGTATTTT.

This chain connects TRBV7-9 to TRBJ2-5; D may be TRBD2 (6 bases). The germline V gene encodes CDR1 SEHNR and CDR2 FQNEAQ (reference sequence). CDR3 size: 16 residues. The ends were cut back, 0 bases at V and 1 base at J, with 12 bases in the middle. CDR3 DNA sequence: TGTGCCAGCAGCTTAGCGCGGGGAAGCCCCCAAGAGACCCAGTACTTC. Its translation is CASSLARGSPQETQYF. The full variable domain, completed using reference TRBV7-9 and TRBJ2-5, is DTGVSQNPRHKITKRGQNVTFRCDPISEHNRLYWYRQTLGQGPEFLTYFQNEAQLEKSRLLSDRFSAERPKGSFSTLEIQRTEQGDSAMYLCASSLARGSPQETQYFGPGTRLLVL.

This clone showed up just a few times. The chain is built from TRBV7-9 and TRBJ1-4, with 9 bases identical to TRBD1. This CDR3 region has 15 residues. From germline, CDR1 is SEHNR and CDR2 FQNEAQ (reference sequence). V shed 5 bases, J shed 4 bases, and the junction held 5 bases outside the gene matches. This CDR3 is CASSNWDRDNEKLFF. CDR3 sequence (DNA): TGTGCCAGCAGCAACTGGGACAGGGATAATGAAAAACTGTTTTTT.

In DNA form, the CDR3 reads TGTGCCAGCAGACAAGGCCTGGGGACAGGCGGGGAGCAGTACTTC. Its translation is CASRQGLGTGGEQYF. The chain links TRBV13 to TRBJ2-7; 8 bases are shared with TRBD1. The V and J ends lost 6 bases and 7 bases, in that order; junction bases with no gene match: 14. The CDR3 consists of 15 residues. CDR1 and CDR2 (germline): PRHDT, FYEKMQ (reference sequence).

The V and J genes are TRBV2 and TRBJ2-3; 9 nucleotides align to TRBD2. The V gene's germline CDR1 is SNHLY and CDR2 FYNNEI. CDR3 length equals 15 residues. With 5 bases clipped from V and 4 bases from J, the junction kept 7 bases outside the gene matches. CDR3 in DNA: TGTGCCAGCAGTCGAACGGGACTAGCCGCAGATACGCAGTATTTT. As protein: CASSRTGLAADTQYF.

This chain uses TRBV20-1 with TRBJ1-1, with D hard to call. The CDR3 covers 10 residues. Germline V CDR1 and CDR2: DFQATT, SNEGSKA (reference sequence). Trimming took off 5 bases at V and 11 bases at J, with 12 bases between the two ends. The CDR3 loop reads CSAEEDEAFF. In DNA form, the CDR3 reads TGCAGTGCTGAGGAAGATGAGGCTTTCTTT.

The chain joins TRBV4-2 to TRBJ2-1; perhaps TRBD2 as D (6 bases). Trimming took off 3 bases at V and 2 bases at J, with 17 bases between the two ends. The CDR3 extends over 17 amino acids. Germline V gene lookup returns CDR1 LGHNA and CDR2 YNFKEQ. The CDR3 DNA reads TGTGCCAGCAGCCATGATCGAGGGACTCTTGCCTACAATGAGCAGTTCTTC. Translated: CASSHDRGTLAYNEQFF.

DNA of the CDR3: TGTGCCAGCAGCTCGACTAGCGGGAGGTATGAGCAGTACTTC. It is translated as CASSSTSGRYEQYF. The chain has TRBV7-9 and TRBJ2-7; 13 bases agree with TRBD2. The CDR3 is 14 amino acids. V trimming: 4 bases; J trimming: 7 bases; junction bases outside the gene matches: 4. Germline loops: CDR1 SEHNR, CDR2 FQNEAQ (reference sequence).